The subject of this entry is one TCR beta chain. Its antigen is unidentified. The sample belongs to a study of T cells expressing NK-cell markers. Germline-derived CDR1 and CDR2 are SEHNR and FQNEAQ (reference sequence). The CDR3 covers 15 residues. TCR beta cDNA was made by 5'RACE template switching with UMIs. TCRdb re-called the 5' RACE reads; every CDR3 protein appears as one record, without DNA. The sample's table shows some 450,000 distinct CDR3 sequences. Regarding the study as a whole: There were four donors in whom these clonotypes also led the CD3+CD56-NKG2C+ fraction.

This clonotype was sampled from a woman aged 18 to 75 in good health. Specimen: blood T cells: a sorted CD56 or NKG2C T cell subset, CD4+ or CD8+ T cells, or bulk PBMC T cells (not recorded which). The chain links TRBV7-9 to TRBJ2-7; the D gene TCRdb calls, TRBD2, cannot be checked with no DNA. CDR3 in amino acids: CASSGSDIPRYEQYF.